One and the same sample provided the 31 T cell receptor beta chains below, sequenced in a study of T cell responses to AZD1222 COVID-19 vaccine. The assay was immunoSEQ multiplex PCR, and TCRdb's table has in-frame clones only and misses some. The profile shows some 140,000 clones, roughly 90% of them singletons. The source material was peripheral blood, sampled on day 0 of AZD1222 vaccination. These receptors were collected from an adult in good health.

This chain connects TRBV7-6 to TRBJ2-7; 11 bases are a match to TRBD1. Germline V gene lookup returns CDR1 SGHVS and CDR2 FNYEAQ. V lost 5 bases and J lost 6; bases outside the gene matches: 18. CDR3 size: 18 residues. Here the CDR3 DNA reads TGTGCCAGCAGCCCCACTGGGACAGGGGGAAGGTTTTTAGGCGAGCAGTACTTC. Amino acid sequence: CASSPTGTGGRFLGEQYF.

V is TRBV30 and J is TRBJ2-7, with D unclear. The CDR3 is 12 amino acids. Germline V gene lookup returns CDR1 GTSNPN and CDR2 SVGIG (reference sequence). Trimming left V 0 bases short and J 3 bases short, with 6 bases between. CDR3: CAWSVRNYEQYF. The DNA for the CDR3 is TGTGCCTGGAGTGTACGAAACTACGAGCAGTACTTC. The entire variable domain, with the rest obtained from reference TRBV30 and TRBJ2-7, is as follows: SQTIHQWPATLVQPVGSPLSLECTVEGTSNPNLYWYRQAAGRGLQLLFYSVGIGQISSEVPQNLSASRPQDRQFILSSKKLLLSDSGFYLCAWSVRNYEQYFGPGTRLTVT.

This clone was counted a single time. The chain carries TRBV19 and TRBJ2-2, with a tentative D call TRBD1 (8 bases). This CDR3 region has 15 residues. Germline V gene sequence: CDR1 LNHDA, CDR2 SQIVND (reference sequence). V was shortened by 7 bases and J by 9 bases, with 21 bases between the two germline ends. CDR3 protein: CASTHRGTKSWELFF. The CDR3 DNA sequence: TGTGCCAGTACCCACAGGGGGACTAAGTCCTGGGAGCTGTTTTTT.

The chain has TRBV19 and TRBJ1-3, with D uncertain. Germline CDR1 is LNHDA and CDR2 is SQIVND (reference sequence). This CDR3 is 14 amino acids long. V lost 4 bases and J 0 bases, leaving 7 bases between the germline ends. CDR3 DNA sequence: TGTGCCAGTAGTAACCAAATCTCTGGAAACACCATATATTTT. Residues: CASSNQISGNTIYF.

This sequence joins TRBV25-1 and TRBJ2-3; no definite D call. Per germline, CDR1 MGHDK and CDR2 SYGVNS. Trimming took 3 bases from V and 4 from J, leaving 8 bases between them. The CDR3 consists of 13 residues. The CDR3 protein is CASSDWNADTQYF. In DNA, the CDR3 is TGTGCCAGCAGTGACTGGAACGCAGATACGCAGTATTTT. The whole variable domain, filled in from reference TRBV25-1 and TRBJ2-3, reads EADIYQTPRYLVIGTGKKITLECSQTMGHDKMYWYQQDPGMELHLIHYSYGVNSTEKGDLSSESTVSRIRTEHFPLTLESARPSHTSQYLCASSDWNADTQYFGPGTRLTVL.

The rearrangement links TRBV28 to TRBJ1-2; 10 nucleotides line up with TRBD1. In germline, CDR1 is MDHEN, CDR2 SYDVKM. The V and J ends lost 8 bases and 8 bases, in that order; junction bases with no gene match: 11. The CDR3 totals 14 residues. The CDR3 region is CASGLDRGRDGYTF. Here the CDR3 DNA reads TGTGCCAGCGGTCTTGACAGGGGGCGAGACGGCTACACCTTC.

The V and J genes are TRBV7-9 and TRBJ1-5; no reliable D call. CDR1 is SEHNR and CDR2 is FQNEAQ in the germline V gene (reference sequence). This CDR3 region has 14 residues. Trimming removed 5 bases at V and 3 bases at J, with 11 bases between. The CDR3 sequence is CASSPDTYNQPQHF. The DNA of the CDR3 is TGTGCCAGCAGCCCTGACACGTACAATCAGCCCCAGCATTTT.

The chain links TRBV6-5 to TRBJ2-7, with TRBD2 matching over 9 bases. V lost 7 bases to trimming and J lost 1 base; unmatched junction nucleotides: 8. CDR3 size: 15 residues. Looked up from germline, CDR1 is MNHEY and CDR2 is SVGAGI. CDR3 sequence reads: CASKFSGSFSYEQYF. The CDR3 DNA is TGTGCCAGCAAATTTAGCGGGAGTTTTTCCTACGAGCAGTACTTC.

V is TRBV28 and J is TRBJ2-1; tentative D call: TRBD2 (5 bases). Germline CDR1 MDHEN, CDR2 SYDVKM. The length of the CDR3 is 15 residues. Trimming left V 5 bases short and J 7 bases short, with 18 bases between. CDR3 in amino acids: CASSRGGPVTNEQFF. In DNA form, the CDR3 reads TGTGCCAGCAGTCGGGGTGGGCCAGTAACAAATGAGCAGTTCTTC.

The chain carries TRBV19 and TRBJ1-2, with 7 bases matching TRBD1. Germline V gene data show CDR1 as LNHDA and CDR2 as SQIVND (reference sequence). The CDR3 consists of 15 residues. J gave up 5 bases and V 5 bases, and 11 bases lay outside the gene matches. The CDR3 region is CASSVDWDSAYGYTF. The CDR3 coding sequence is TGTGCCAGTAGTGTCGACTGGGACAGTGCATATGGCTACACCTTC.

The chain joins TRBV15 to TRBJ1-2; weak D call: TRBD1 (5 bases). Germline CDR1 reads LNHNV; CDR2 reads YYDKDF (reference sequence). The CDR3 spans 15 residues. Trimming cost V 0 bases and J 6 bases, with 14 bases left between them. The CDR3 sequence is CATSRDRGRADGYTF. CDR3 nucleotides: TGTGCCACCAGCAGAGATAGGGGCAGGGCTGATGGCTACACCTTC.

The chain employs TRBV24-1 and TRBJ2-7; 11 bases align to TRBD2. The CDR3 has 16 residues. V trimming: 4 bases; J trimming: 0 bases; junction bases outside the gene matches: 4. CDR1 is KGHDR and CDR2 is SFDVKD in the germline V gene. The CDR3 nucleotides are TGTGCCACCAGTGACGTAGGACTAGCGGGCTCCTACGAGCAGTACTTC. Protein sequence: CATSDVGLAGSYEQYF.

V and J are TRBV21-1 and TRBJ2-7; the table calls TRBD2, which could not be checked here. TRBV21-1 is designated a pseudogene. The CDR3 has 10 amino acids. This chain's CDR3 is CAPFGGEQYF. The CDR3 DNA follows: TGTGCCCCCTTTGGAGGGGAGCAGTACTTC.

The rearrangement links TRBV4-1 to TRBJ1-3; D is uncertain. Germline V gives CDR1 MGHRA, CDR2 YSYEKL. V was pared by 0 bases and J by 0 bases, with 12 bases between. The CDR3 runs 17 residues. CDR3: CASSQESQSASGNTIYF. The CDR3 coding sequence is TGCGCCAGCAGCCAAGAGTCACAGTCTGCCTCTGGAAACACCATATATTTT.

V is TRBV10-3 and J is TRBJ1-5, with D possibly TRBD1 on 5 matching bases. From germline, CDR1 is ENHRY and CDR2 SYGVKD. The CDR3 is 15 amino acids. V was clipped by 1 base and J by 3 bases, with 10 bases between them. The CDR3 spells CAISEWGGNNQPQHF. The CDR3 DNA reads as TGTGCCATCAGTGAGTGGGGCGGAAACAATCAGCCCCAGCATTTT.

The gene calls are TRBV27 and TRBJ2-3; D not certain. V was cut by 2 bases and J by 4 bases, with 13 bases left in between. The CDR3 runs 15 residues. The V gene's germline CDR1 is MNHEY and CDR2 SMNVEV (reference sequence). As DNA, the CDR3 is TGTGCCAGCAGTTTAACTCCCCCTCTAGCAGATACGCAGTATTTT. It yields the protein CASSLTPPLADTQYF.

CDR3 coding DNA: TGTGCCAGCAGCGGACAGGCCTACAATGAGCAGTTCTTC. This gives the protein CASSGQAYNEQFF. The V call is TRBV27, the J call TRBJ2-1; TRBD1 agrees at 7 bases. CDR3 length: 13 residues. CDR1 and CDR2 from the germline V gene are MNHEY and SMNVEV (reference sequence). The J segment lost 2 bases and the V segment lost 6 bases, leaving 1 base of the junction unmatched.

This chain joins TRBV27 and TRBJ1-5; 8 nucleotides match TRBD1. Unmatched junction bases numbered 13, after V lost 6 bases and J lost 0 bases. Germline values: CDR1 MNHEY, CDR2 SMNVEV (reference sequence). This CDR3 region has 18 residues. The CDR3 DNA follows: TGTGCCAGCAGGCCCGGGACAGGCCTCAGGGGTAGCAATCAGCCCCAGCATTTT. This sequence encodes CASRPGTGLRGSNQPQHF.

The chain couples TRBV20-1 to TRBJ2-1; the D is unclear. Germline V gene lookup returns CDR1 DFQATT and CDR2 SNEGSKA (reference sequence). The CDR3 runs to 15 residues. Trimming removed 3 bases at V and 0 bases at J, with 12 bases between. CDR3 residues: CSASIDHRSYNEQFF. The CDR3 nucleotides read TGCAGTGCTAGTATAGACCACCGCTCCTACAATGAGCAGTTCTTC.

The V call is TRBV11-2, the J call TRBJ1-1, with TRBD1 matching 8 bases. The CDR3 sequence is 16 residues long. The germline V gene has CDR1 SGHAT and CDR2 FQNNGV. J gave up 4 bases and V 2 bases, and 9 bases lay outside the gene matches. CDR3: CASSLIRGRGSTEAFF. CDR3 DNA sequence: TGTGCCAGCAGCTTAATCAGGGGGCGGGGGAGCACTGAAGCTTTCTTT.

In nucleotides, the CDR3 is TGTGCCAGCAGCTTAGAATGGGGCAGATCCAACACTGAAGCTTTCTTT. Translation: CASSLEWGRSNTEAFF. This chain uses TRBV11-2 with TRBJ1-1; TRBD1 is a possible D gene (5 bases). This CDR3 is 16 amino acids long. V gave up 0 bases and J gave up 2 bases, with 13 bases separating them. CDR1 and CDR2 (germline): SGHAT, FQNNGV. The complete variable domain, with remaining parts taken from reference TRBV11-2 and TRBJ1-1, reads EAGVAQSPRYKIIEKRQSVAFWCNPISGHATLYWYQQILGQGPKLLIQFQNNGVVDDSQLPKDRFSAERLKGVDSTLKIQPAKLEDSAVYLCASSLEWGRSNTEAFFGQGTRLTVV.

The chain links TRBV5-6 to TRBJ1-3; TRBD1 is a possible D gene (6 bases). Germline CDR1 and CDR2: SGHDT and YYEEEE. V lost 1 base, J lost 4 bases, and 18 bases lay in between. CDR3 length: 17 amino acids. For the CDR3, the DNA is TGTGCCAGCAGCTTGAGAGGTCCGCGGGGGCCCGGAAACACCATATATTTT. This codes for CASSLRGPRGPGNTIYF. The entire variable domain, with the rest obtained from reference TRBV5-6 and TRBJ1-3, is as follows: DAGVTQSPTHLIKTRGQQVTLRCSPKSGHDTVSWYQQALGQGPQFIFQYYEEEERQRGNFPDRFSGHQFPNYSSELNVNALLLGDSALYLCASSLRGPRGPGNTIYFGEGSWLTVV.

This clone was observed a single time. The chain uses TRBV3-1 (or the pseudogene TRBV3-2) and TRBJ2-1; 13 positions agree with TRBD2. Trimming took 8 bases from V and 6 from J; bases not matched to a gene: 4. The CDR3 totals 14 residues. Germline loops: CDR1 LGHDT, CDR2 YNNKEL (reference sequence). DNA of the CDR3: TGTGCCAGCGCTACTAGCGGGAGGGCCAATGAGCAGTTCTTC. It yields the protein CASATSGRANEQFF.

This clone was recorded a few times. The chain has TRBV13 and TRBJ2-7; D may be TRBD1 (5 bases). The germline V and J ends were trimmed by 5 bases and 2 bases, with 13 bases remaining between them. This CDR3 contains 14 residues. The germline V gene encodes CDR1 PRHDT and CDR2 FYEKMQ (reference sequence). The CDR3 sequence is CASSLQGYTYEQYF. The CDR3 DNA reads as TGTGCCAGCAGCCTGCAGGGATATACCTACGAGCAGTACTTC.

On this clone itself: Within the sample, other DNA sequences also encode this same CDR3. The chain combines TRBV28 with TRBJ1-1; D not certain. V was cut by 3 bases and J by 4 bases, with 6 bases left in between. Germline CDR1 and CDR2: MDHEN and SYDVKM. This CDR3 region has 12 residues. Written as DNA, the CDR3 is TGTGCCAGCAGTTTGTTCGGCACTGAAGCTTTCTTT. It translates to CASSLFGTEAFF.

This sequence joins TRBV30 and TRBJ1-3, with D unclear. The CDR3 covers 14 residues. The V gene lost 4 bases and the J gene lost 2 bases, with 12 bases spanning the gap. The germline gives CDR1 GTSNPN, CDR2 SVGIG (reference sequence). CDR3 in DNA: TGTGCCTGGAAGGGAGGGCTCCCTGGAAACACCATATATTTT. It translates to CAWKGGLPGNTIYF.

The CDR3 DNA sequence: TGTGCCAGCATTAGAGCGACAGGGTCCCTCAATCAGCCCCAGCATTTT. Its protein product is CASIRATGSLNQPQHF. This rearrangement joins TRBV6-6 to TRBJ1-5; 7 nucleotides agree with TRBD1. The CDR3 is 16 residues long. The trim removed 7 bases at V and 3 bases at J, leaving 12 bases unmatched. Germline V CDR1 and CDR2: MNHNY, SVGAGI (reference sequence).

The V gene is TRBV12-3 or TRBV12-4, the J gene TRBJ2-1, with D unclear. Deletions cut 1 base from V and 8 bases from J, with 6 bases between. The CDR3 totals 12 residues. This chain's CDR3 is CASSLEGYEQFF. The CDR3 DNA sequence: TGTGCCAGCAGTTTAGAGGGATATGAGCAGTTCTTC.

The count of this clone is one. The V gene is TRBV15, the J gene TRBJ1-5, with 9 bases identical to TRBD1. Germline trimming cut 2 bases from V and 7 bases from J; bases unmatched to any gene: 3. The germline V gene has CDR1 LNHNV and CDR2 YYDKDF (reference sequence). The CDR3 extends over 14 amino acids. DNA of the CDR3: TGTGCCACCAGCAGACGGGACAGGGTACAGCCCCAGCATTTT. Encoded protein: CATSRRDRVQPQHF.

V and J are TRBV29-1 and TRBJ1-2; 7 bases line up with TRBD1. This CDR3 contains 12 residues. V was clipped by 7 bases and J by 7 bases; unmatched bases: 9. In germline, CDR1 is SQVTM, CDR2 ANQGSEA. CDR3 sequence (DNA): TGCAGCGAAAAGACAGGGCTTGGTGGCTACACCTTC. It is translated as CSEKTGLGGYTF.

CDR3 DNA: TGTGCCAGCAGCCCCCCGGACAGGGATACTTCGCCCCTCCACTTT. Its protein is CASSPPDRDTSPLHF. This sequence joins TRBV7-9 and TRBJ1-6, with 8 bases aligning to TRBD1. Germline V CDR1 and CDR2: SEHNR, FQNEAQ (reference sequence). This CDR3 region has 15 residues. Trimming took 5 bases from V and 13 from J; bases not matched to a gene: 13.